A selection of T cell receptor beta chains follows, all from one sample in a study of shared clonotypes between healthy human individuals. Profiled with immunoSEQ multiplex PCR; TCRdb holds only in-frame clones, not every one. This sample has more than 2,000,000 clones, with roughly nine tenths found just once. What was sequenced was naive CD4+ T cells sorted from blood. These receptors came from a man aged 18 to 30 in good health. The conserved cysteine and the conserved F or W are not part of the CDR3 here.

V: TRBV7-9
J: TRBJ2-7
CDR3: ASSLTGLASYEQY

V: TRBV6-6
J: TRBJ1-1
CDR3: ASSLDFGGNTEAF

V: TRBV27
J: TRBJ2-3
CDR3: ASFSRLAGGGNTQY

V: TRBV6-1
J: TRBJ2-7
CDR3: ASRTGNYEQY

V: TRBV6-5
J: TRBJ2-7
CDR3: ASSYSETGDYEQY

V: TRBV1
J: TRBJ2-1
CDR3: TSSPEGTSGSRYEQF

V: TRBV7-9
J: TRBJ2-7
CDR3: ASSQDRAPYEQY

V: TRBV18
J: TRBJ2-7
CDR3: ASSTGSLYEQY

V: TRBV21-1
J: TRBJ2-2
CDR3: ASSKLTGTPNTGELF

V: TRBV5-1
J: TRBJ1-3
CDR3: ASSLGTSGNTIY

V: TRBV29-1
J: TRBJ2-2
CDR3: SVEGGGQPTGELF

V: TRBV18
J: TRBJ2-3
CDR3: ASSPAGTDTQY

V: TRBV6-5
J: TRBJ1-5
CDR3: ASSYQGGGGNQPQH

V: TRBV18
J: TRBJ2-2
CDR3: ASSKSGTGTTGELF

V: TRBV7-2
J: TRBJ2-2
CDR3: ASSLSVGELF

V: TRBV7-6
J: TRBJ2-3
CDR3: ASSLGLAGSTDTQY

V: TRBV21-1
J: TRBJ2-3
CDR3: ASSKRFGPGLVKY

V: TRBV5-1
J: TRBJ1-2
CDR3: ASSLETSTYGYT

V: TRBV5-1
J: TRBJ2-3
CDR3: ASSLATPTSTDTQY

V: TRBV20-1
J: TRBJ1-2
CDR3: SARREAGYT

V: TRBV30
J: TRBJ2-2
CDR3: AWSVARVGTGELF

V: TRBV6-5
J: TRBJ2-5
CDR3: ASSQARLVETQY

V: TRBV6-5
J: TRBJ1-2
CDR3: ASRGQVTSGYT

V: TRBV11-2
J: TRBJ1-1
CDR3: ASIPERENTEAF

V: TRBV21-1
J: TRBJ1-4
CDR3: ASSRCRDGLF

V: TRBV4-1
J: TRBJ2-7
CDR3: ASSQPGQEFSYEQY

V: TRBV15
J: TRBJ1-1
CDR3: ATSRVQGPTEAF

V: TRBV2
J: TRBJ1-5
CDR3: ASRLVDQPQH

V: TRBV10-3
J: TRBJ1-3
CDR3: AISDSGNTIY

V: TRBV5-5
J: TRBJ1-1
CDR3: ASSFFGQGIDAF

V: TRBV9
J: TRBJ2-7
CDR3: ASSVNPQSVEQY

V: TRBV6-5
J: TRBJ2-1
CDR3: ASSYSPGQKQF

V: TRBV2
J: TRBJ1-2
CDR3: ASRSTDRGGT

V: TRBV11-3
J: TRBJ2-1
CDR3: ASSLGDRDDEQF

V: TRBV28
J: TRBJ2-2
CDR3: ASSLHLAARGELF

V: TRBV9
J: TRBJ2-7
CDR3: ASSARTGTSGSYEQY

V: TRBV18
J: TRBJ1-2
CDR3: ASSPPVGGVNYGYT

V: TRBV15
J: TRBJ1-5
CDR3: ATSSPQRSNQPQH

V: TRBV5-4
J: TRBJ2-5
CDR3: ASSRGAGGPETQY

V: TRBV9
J: TRBJ2-3
CDR3: ASSVEGGRADTQY

V: TRBV7-3
J: TRBJ2-1
CDR3: ASSLTLRDKVYNEQF

V: TRBV10-1
J: TRBJ2-2
CDR3: ASSAPTSGGTGELF

V: TRBV4-1
J: TRBJ1-2
CDR3: ASSQPGGGYT

V: TRBV10-2
J: TRBJ1-4
CDR3: ASRETELNEKLF

V: TRBV7-2
J: TRBJ2-7
CDR3: ASSFLAGGFEQY

V: TRBV30
J: TRBJ2-7
CDR3: AWTGNSYEQY